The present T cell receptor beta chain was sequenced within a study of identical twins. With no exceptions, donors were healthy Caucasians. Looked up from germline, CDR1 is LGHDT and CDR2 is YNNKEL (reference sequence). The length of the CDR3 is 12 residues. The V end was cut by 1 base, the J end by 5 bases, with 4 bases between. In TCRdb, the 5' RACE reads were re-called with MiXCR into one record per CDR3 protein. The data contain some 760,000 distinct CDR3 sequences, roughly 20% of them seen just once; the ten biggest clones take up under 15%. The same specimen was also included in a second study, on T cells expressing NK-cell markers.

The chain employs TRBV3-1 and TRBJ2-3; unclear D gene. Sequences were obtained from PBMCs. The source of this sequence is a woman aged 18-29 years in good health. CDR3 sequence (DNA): TGTGCCAGCAGCCAAGTGATAGATACGCAGTATTTT. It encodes CASSQVIDTQYF.